The sequence of this T cell receptor (beta chain) was determined in a study of T-cell memory formation after mild COVID-19. Study results and limitations: Cross-reactive memory apparently joined, as some responding clones appeared in pre-infection memory. CD4+ clones that contracted lay mainly in CM and EM; CD8+ ones lay in EMRA.

With 0 bases clipped from V and 1 base from J, the junction kept 3 bases outside the gene matches. The germline V gene has CDR1 SGHRS and CDR2 YFSETQ. The CDR3 totals 17 residues. TCRdb reprocessed the 5' RACE reads via MiXCR and lists one record per CDR3 protein. This table holds fewer than 700,000 distinct CDR3 sequences, 15% to 20% found once. Concerning this clonotype: Antigen: not known.

This chain connects TRBV5-1 to TRBJ2-2; 10 nucleotides agree with TRBD1. This receptor was identified in an adult woman who had mild COVID-19 (a few samples of this study predate the infection). Cell type and time point are not known. The sequenced sample consisted of PBMCs or a T cell subset sorted from them (not recorded which). The CDR3 bases are TGCGCCAGCAGCTTGGCCTGGGACAGGGGGAACACCGGGGAGCTGTTTTTT. This translates into CASSLAWDRGNTGELFF.